This TCR beta chain was identified during a study of cytotoxic CD8 clonotypes in ibrutinib-treated CLL. Study-level findings and limits: At baseline, clonality was higher than in age-matched healthy donors and correlated with CD8+ counts.

This clone showed up just a few times. Its antigen is unidentified. V was pared by 2 bases and J by 7 bases, with 8 bases between. Germline CDR1 is SQVTM and CDR2 is ANQGSEA. The CDR3 spans 12 residues. TCRdb's table, derived via immunoSEQ multiplex PCR, lists solely in-frame clones and lacks some. The sample shows about 140,000 clones, around 84% of them seen only once. The sequence was collected from a human donor with chronic lymphocytic leukemia. The sequencing used PBMCs, collected after 36 months of ibrutinib treatment. The chain employs TRBV29-1 and TRBJ2-2; tentatively, D is TRBD2 (5 bases). CDR3 nucleotide sequence: TGCAGCGTTGAATCGGGGATCGGGGAGCTGTTTTTT. Protein sequence: CSVESGIGELFF.